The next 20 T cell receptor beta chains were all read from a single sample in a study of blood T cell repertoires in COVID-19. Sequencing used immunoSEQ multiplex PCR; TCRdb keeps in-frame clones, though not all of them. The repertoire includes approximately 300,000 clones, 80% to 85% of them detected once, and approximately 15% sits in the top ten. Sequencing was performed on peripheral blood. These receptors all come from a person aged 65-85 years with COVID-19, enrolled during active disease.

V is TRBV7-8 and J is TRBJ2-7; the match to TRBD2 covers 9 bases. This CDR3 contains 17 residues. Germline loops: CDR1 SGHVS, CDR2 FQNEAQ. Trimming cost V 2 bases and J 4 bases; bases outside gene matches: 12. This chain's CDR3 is CASSLIAGVSVLYEQYF. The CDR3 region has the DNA TGTGCCAGCAGCTTAATAGCGGGAGTGTCGGTTCTATACGAGCAGTACTTC.

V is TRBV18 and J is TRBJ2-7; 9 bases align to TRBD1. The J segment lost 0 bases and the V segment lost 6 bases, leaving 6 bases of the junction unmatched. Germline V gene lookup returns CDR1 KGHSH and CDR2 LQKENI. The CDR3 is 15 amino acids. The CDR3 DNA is TGTGCCAGCTCGCGAGAACAGGGGGCCTCCTACGAGCAGTACTTC. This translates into CASSREQGASYEQYF.

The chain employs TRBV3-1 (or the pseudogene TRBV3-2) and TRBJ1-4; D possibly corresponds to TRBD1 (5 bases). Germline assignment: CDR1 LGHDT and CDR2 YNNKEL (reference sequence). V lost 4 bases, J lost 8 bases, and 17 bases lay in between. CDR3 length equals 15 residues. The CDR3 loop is CASSLFGGVREKLFF. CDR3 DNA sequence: TGTGCCAGCAGCCTCTTCGGGGGGGTGAGGGAAAAACTGTTTTTT.

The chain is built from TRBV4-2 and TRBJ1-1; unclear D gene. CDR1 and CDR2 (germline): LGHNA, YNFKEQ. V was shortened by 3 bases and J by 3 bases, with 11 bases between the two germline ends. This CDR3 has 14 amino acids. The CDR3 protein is CASSQDLRDTEAFF. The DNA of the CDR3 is TGTGCCAGCAGCCAGGACTTGAGGGACACTGAAGCTTTCTTT.

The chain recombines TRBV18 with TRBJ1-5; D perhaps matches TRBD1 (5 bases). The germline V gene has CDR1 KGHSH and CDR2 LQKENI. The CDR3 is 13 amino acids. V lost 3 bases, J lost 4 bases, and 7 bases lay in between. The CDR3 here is CASSPTANQPQHF. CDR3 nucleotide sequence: TGTGCCAGCTCACCGACAGCTAATCAGCCCCAGCATTTT.

The CDR3 bases are TGTGCCAGCAACTCCCCGGGTACTGAAGCTTTCTTT. Translated, it gives CASNSPGTEAFF. The J gene is TRBJ1-1, the V gene TRBV6-5; D gene unclear. Trimming left V 7 bases short and J 5 bases short, with 11 bases between. Germline CDR1 and CDR2: MNHEY and SVGAGI. CDR3 length: 12 amino acids.

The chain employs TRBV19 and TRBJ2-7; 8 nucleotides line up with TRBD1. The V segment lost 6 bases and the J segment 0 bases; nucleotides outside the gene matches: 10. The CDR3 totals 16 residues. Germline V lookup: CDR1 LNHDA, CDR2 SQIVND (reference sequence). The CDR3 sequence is CASRENYRGNSYEQYF. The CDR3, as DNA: TGTGCCAGTAGGGAAAACTACAGGGGGAACTCCTACGAGCAGTACTTC.

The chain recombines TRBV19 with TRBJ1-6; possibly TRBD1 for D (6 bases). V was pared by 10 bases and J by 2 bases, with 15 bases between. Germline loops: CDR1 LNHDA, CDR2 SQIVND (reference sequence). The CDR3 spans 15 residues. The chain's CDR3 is CATAGTLAYNSPLHF. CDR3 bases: TGTGCCACCGCAGGGACATTGGCCTATAATTCACCCCTCCACTTT.

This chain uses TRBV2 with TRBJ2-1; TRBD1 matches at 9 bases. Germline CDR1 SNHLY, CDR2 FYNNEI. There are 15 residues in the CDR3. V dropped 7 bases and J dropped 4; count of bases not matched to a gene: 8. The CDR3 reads CASIQGQGGYNEQFF. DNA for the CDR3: TGTGCCAGCATTCAGGGACAGGGCGGGTACAATGAGCAGTTCTTC.

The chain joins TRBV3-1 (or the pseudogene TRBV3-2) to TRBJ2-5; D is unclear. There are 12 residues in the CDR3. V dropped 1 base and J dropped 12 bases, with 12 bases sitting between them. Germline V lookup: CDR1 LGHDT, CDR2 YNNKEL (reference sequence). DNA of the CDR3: TGTGCCAGCAGCCAAGGGAACAGTTTAGAGTACTTC. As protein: CASSQGNSLEYF.

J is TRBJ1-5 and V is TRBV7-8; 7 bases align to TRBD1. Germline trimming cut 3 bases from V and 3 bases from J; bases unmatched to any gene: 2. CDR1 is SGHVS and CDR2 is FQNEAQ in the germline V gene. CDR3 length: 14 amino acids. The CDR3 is CASSFDRDNQPQHF. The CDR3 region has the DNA TGTGCCAGCAGCTTTGACAGGGACAATCAGCCCCAGCATTTT. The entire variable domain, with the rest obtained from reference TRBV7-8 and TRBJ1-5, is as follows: GAGVSQSPRYKVAKRGQDVALRCDPISGHVSLFWYQQALGQGPEFLTYFQNEAQLDKSGLPSDRFFAERPEGSVSTLKIQRTQQEDSAVYLCASSFDRDNQPQHFGDGTRLSIL.

The CDR3 region has the DNA TGTGCCAGCAGCTTAGGTAGCGGGGAAACAGATACGCAGTATTTT. Its translation: CASSLGSGETDTQYF. The chain combines TRBV7-9 with TRBJ2-3; 8 bases match TRBD2. This CDR3 comprises 15 residues. V shed 1 base, J shed 3 bases, and the junction held 3 bases outside the gene matches. Germline CDR1 and CDR2: SEHNR and FQNEAQ (reference sequence). Full variable domain (outside the CDR3, taken from reference TRBV7-9 and TRBJ2-3): DTGVSQNPRHKITKRGQNVTFRCDPISEHNRLYWYRQTLGQGPEFLTYFQNEAQLEKSRLLSDRFSAERPKGSFSTLEIQRTEQGDSAMYLCASSLGSGETDTQYFGPGTRLTVL.

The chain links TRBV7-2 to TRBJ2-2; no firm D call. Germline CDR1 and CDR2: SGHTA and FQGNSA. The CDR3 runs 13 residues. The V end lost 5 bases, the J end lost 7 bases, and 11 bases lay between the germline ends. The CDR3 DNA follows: TGTGCCAGCAGCGATAAGCTATTCGGGGAGCTGTTTTTT. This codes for CASSDKLFGELFF.

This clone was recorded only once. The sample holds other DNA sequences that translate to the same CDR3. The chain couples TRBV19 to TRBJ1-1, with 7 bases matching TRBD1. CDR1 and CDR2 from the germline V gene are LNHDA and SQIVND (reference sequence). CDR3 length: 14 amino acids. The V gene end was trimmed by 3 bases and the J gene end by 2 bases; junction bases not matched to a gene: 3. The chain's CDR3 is CASSINRGNTEAFF. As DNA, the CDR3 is TGTGCCAGTAGTATTAACAGGGGAAACACTGAAGCTTTCTTT.

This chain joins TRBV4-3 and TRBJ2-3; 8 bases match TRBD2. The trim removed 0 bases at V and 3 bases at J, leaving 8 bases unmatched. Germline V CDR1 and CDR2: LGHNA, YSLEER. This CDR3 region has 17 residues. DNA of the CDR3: TGCGCCAGCAGCCAAGATAGTCGTGCTAGCGGGACAGATACGCAGTATTTT. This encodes CASSQDSRASGTDTQYF.

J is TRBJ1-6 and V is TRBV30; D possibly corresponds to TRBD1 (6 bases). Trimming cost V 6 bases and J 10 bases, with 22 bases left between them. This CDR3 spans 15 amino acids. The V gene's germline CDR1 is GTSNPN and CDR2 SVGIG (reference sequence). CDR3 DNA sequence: TGTGCCTGCAGTAGAGGGGGGGCGCTGAGGTCACCCCTCCACTTT. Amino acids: CACSRGGALRSPLHF.

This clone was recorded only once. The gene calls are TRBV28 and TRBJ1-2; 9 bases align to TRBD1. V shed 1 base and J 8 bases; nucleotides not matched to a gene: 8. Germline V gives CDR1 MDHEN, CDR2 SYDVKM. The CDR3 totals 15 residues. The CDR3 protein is CASSLSVGQGYGYTF. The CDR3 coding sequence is TGTGCCAGCAGTTTATCTGTGGGACAGGGATACGGCTACACCTTC.

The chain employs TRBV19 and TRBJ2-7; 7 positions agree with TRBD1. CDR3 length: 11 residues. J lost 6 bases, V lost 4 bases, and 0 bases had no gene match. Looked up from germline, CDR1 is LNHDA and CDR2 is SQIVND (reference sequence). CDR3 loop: CASSTGGEQYF. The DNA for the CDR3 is TGTGCCAGTAGTACAGGGGGCGAGCAGTACTTC.

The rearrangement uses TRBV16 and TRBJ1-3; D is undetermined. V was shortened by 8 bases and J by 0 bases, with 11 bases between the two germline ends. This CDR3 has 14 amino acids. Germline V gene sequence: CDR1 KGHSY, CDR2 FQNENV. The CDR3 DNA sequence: TGTGCCAGCTCCCGTGCGAGCTCTGGAAACACCATATATTTT. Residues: CASSRASSGNTIYF. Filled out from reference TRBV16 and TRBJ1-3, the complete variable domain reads GEEVAQTPKHLVRGEGQKAKLYCAPIKGHSYVFWYQQVLKNEFKFLISFQNENVFDETGMPKERFSAKCLPNSPCSLEIQATKLEDSAVYFCASSRASSGNTIYFGEGSWLTVV.

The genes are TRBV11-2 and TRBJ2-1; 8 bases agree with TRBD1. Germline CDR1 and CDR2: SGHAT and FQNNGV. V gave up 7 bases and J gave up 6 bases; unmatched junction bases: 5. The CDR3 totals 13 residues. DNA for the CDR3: TGTGCCAGCACCACGACAGGGGTCAATGAGCAGTTCTTC. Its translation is CASTTTGVNEQFF. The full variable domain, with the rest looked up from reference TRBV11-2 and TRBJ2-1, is EAGVAQSPRYKIIEKRQSVAFWCNPISGHATLYWYQQILGQGPKLLIQFQNNGVVDDSQLPKDRFSAERLKGVDSTLKIQPAKLEDSAVYLCASTTTGVNEQFFGPGTRLTVL.